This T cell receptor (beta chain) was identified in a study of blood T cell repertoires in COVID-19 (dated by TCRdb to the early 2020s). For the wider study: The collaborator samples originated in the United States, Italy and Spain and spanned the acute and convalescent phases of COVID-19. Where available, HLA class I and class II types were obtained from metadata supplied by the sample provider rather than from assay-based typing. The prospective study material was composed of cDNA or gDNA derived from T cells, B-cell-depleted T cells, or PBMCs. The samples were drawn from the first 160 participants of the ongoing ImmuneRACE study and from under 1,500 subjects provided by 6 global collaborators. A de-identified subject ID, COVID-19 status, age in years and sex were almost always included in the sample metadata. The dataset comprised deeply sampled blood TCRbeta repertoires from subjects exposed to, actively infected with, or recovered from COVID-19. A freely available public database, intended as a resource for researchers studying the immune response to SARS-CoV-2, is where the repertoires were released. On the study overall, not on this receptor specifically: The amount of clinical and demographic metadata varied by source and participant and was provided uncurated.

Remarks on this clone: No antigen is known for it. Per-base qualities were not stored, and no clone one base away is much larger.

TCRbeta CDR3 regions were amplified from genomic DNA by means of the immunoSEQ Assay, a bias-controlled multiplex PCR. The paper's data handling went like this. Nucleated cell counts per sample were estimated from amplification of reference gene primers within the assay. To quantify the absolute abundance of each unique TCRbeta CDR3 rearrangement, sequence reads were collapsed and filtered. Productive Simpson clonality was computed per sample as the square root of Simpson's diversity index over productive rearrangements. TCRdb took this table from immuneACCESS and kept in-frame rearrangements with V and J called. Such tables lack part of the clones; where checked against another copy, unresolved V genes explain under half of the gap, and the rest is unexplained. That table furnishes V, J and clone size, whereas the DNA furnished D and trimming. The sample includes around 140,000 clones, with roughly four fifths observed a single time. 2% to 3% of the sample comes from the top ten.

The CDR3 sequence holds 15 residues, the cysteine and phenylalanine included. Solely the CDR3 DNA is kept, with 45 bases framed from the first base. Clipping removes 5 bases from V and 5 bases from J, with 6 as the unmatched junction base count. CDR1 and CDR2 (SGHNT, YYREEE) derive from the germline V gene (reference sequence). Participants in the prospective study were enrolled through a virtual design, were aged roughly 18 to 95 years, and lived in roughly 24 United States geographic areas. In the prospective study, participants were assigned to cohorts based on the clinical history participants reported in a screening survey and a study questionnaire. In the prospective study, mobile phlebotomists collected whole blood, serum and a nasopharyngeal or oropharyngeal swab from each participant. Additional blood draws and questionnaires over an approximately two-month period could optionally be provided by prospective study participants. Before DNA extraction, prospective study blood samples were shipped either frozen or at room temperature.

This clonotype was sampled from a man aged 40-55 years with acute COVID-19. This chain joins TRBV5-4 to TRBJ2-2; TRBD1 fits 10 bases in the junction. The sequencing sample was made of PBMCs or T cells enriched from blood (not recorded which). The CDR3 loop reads CASRPGQGNTGELFF. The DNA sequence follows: TGTGCCAGCAGGCCGGGACAGGGGAATACCGGGGAGCTGTTTTTT. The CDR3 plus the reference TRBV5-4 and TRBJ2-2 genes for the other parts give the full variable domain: ETGVTQSPTHLIKTRGQQVTLRCSSQSGHNTVSWYQQALGQGPQFIFQYYREEENGRGNFPPRFSGLQFPNYSSELNVNALELDDSALYLCASRPGQGNTGELFFGEGSRLTVL.